This T cell receptor beta chain was identified during a study of tumor-infiltrating lymphocytes in glioblastoma multiforme. General observations from the study: The TCR and somatic mutation analysis included just one glioblastoma patient. Detected clone frequencies may not reflect cell counts, being RNA-based.

Notes on this clonotype: Antigen: not known. Relative to the germline gene, one junction end is altered; a read error may explain this.

In germline, CDR1 is SGHNT, CDR2 YYREEE (reference sequence). The CDR3 runs 13 residues. Multiple V-beta primers and a C-beta primer amplified TCRB from RNA. Input was about 0.55 ug total RNA, reverse-transcribed with a C-beta primer. TCRdb used MiXCR to reprocess the multiplex PCR reads, holding one entry per CDR3 protein. The sample shows 9,900 or so distinct CDR3 sequences, approximately 70% of them seen only once. The clonotype comes from a male donor with glioblastoma. J is TRBJ2-3 and V is TRBV5-4; perhaps TRBD1 as D (6 bases). Sequencing was carried out using brain tumor tissue. CDR3 in DNA: TGTGCCAGCAGCGCGAGCAAGACAGGTACGCAGTATTTT. It yields the protein CASSASKTGTQYF. The variable domain in full, completed from reference TRBV5-4 and TRBJ2-3, reads ETGVTQSPTHLIKTRGQQVTLRCSSQSGHNTVSWYQQALGQGPQFIFQYYREEENGRGNFPPRFSGLQFPNYSSELNVNALELDDSALYLCASSASKTGTQYFGPGTRLTVL.